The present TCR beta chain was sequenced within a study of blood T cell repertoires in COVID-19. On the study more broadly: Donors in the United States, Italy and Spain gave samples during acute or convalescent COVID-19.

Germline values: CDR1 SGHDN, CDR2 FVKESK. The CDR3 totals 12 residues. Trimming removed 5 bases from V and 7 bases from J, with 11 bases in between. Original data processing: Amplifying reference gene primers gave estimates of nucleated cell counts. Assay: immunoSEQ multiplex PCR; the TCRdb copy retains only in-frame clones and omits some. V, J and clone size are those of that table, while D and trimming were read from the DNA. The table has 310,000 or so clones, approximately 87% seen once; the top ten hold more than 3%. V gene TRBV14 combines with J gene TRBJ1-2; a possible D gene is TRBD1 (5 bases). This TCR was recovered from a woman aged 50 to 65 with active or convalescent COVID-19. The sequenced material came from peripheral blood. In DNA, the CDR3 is TGTGCCAGCAGCTCCGCGGGGCCTGGCTACACCTTC. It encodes CASSSAGPGYTF.